This T cell receptor (beta chain) was recovered during a study of CD8 T cells in ankylosing spondylitis. Findings and caveats of the study: Certain motif variants had earlier appeared in reactive arthritis synovial fluid and blood. There was a TCR beta motif, made of fewer than 10 highly homologous variants, that appeared characteristic of ankylosing spondylitis blood.

V was cut by 5 bases and J by 4 bases, with 9 bases left in between. In germline, CDR1 is MDHEN, CDR2 SYDVKM. There are 12 residues in the CDR3. As regards this clonotype: Its antigen is as yet unknown.

Construction of TCR beta libraries was performed using quantitative 5'-RACE with molecular barcodes. TCRdb processed the 5' RACE reads anew with MiXCR; each CDR3 protein has one entry. The sample includes tens of thousands of distinct CDR3 sequences, approximately 15% of them seen just once. The clonotype was recovered from a male donor with ankylosing spondylitis or in good health (not recorded which). Sequenced input: blood. The rearrangement uses TRBV28 and TRBJ2-7; D is unresolved. In nucleotides, the CDR3 is TGTGCCAGCAGTACGACGAAATACGAGCAGTACGTC. Amino acid sequence: CASSTTKYEQYV.